The 13 T cell receptor beta chains listed next were all sequenced from one sample in a study of blood T cell repertoires in COVID-19. Assay: immunoSEQ multiplex PCR; the TCRdb copy retains only in-frame clones and omits some. The sample carries fewer than 300,000 clones, 70% to 90% recorded once. The sample taken for sequencing was peripheral blood. These receptors all come from a man aged 18 to 30 with active or convalescent COVID-19.

The rearrangement links TRBV7-9 to TRBJ1-1, with D maybe TRBD1 (5 bases). The CDR3 is 14 residues long. Trimming shortened V by 2 bases and J by 6 bases, and 13 bases separated the two germline ends. From germline, CDR1 is SEHNR and CDR2 FQNEAQ (reference sequence). CDR3 residues: CASSLSGGRSEAFF. CDR3 bases: TGTGCCAGCAGCTTAAGCGGGGGAAGGTCTGAAGCTTTCTTT. Variable domain in full (rest from reference TRBV7-9 and TRBJ1-1): DTGVSQNPRHKITKRGQNVTFRCDPISEHNRLYWYRQTLGQGPEFLTYFQNEAQLEKSRLLSDRFSAERPKGSFSTLEIQRTEQGDSAMYLCASSLSGGRSEAFFGQGTRLTVV.

The chain is built from TRBV27 and TRBJ1-2, with 11 nucleotides matching TRBD1. V trimming: 5 bases; J trimming: 4 bases; junction bases outside the gene matches: 6. This CDR3 is 15 amino acids long. Germline-derived CDR1 and CDR2 are MNHEY and SMNVEV (reference sequence). The DNA of the CDR3 is TGTGCCAGCAGTCCCCGGACAGGGGGCAGCTATGGCTACACCTTC. Protein product: CASSPRTGGSYGYTF.

This clone was seen just once. One junction end does not reproduce the germline sequence, and a read error may be involved. The chain uses TRBV5-6 and TRBJ1-6; no clear D. The germline V gene has CDR1 SGHDT and CDR2 YYEEEE. The CDR3 length is 17 residues. This CDR3 is CASSLGRGHTLIIHQNF. The DNA of the CDR3 is TGTGCCAGCAGCTTGGGACGCGGCCACACTTTAATAATTCACCAGAACTTT.

The chain links TRBV27 to TRBJ2-4; TRBD1 aligns across 9 bases. CDR1 and CDR2 from the germline V gene are MNHEY and SMNVEV (reference sequence). Germline trimming cut 5 bases from V and 2 bases from J; bases unmatched to any gene: 7. The CDR3 covers 16 residues. DNA of the CDR3: TGTGCCAGCAGTCCAGGACAGGGGAGGCCCAAAAACATTCAGTACTTC. Translated, it gives CASSPGQGRPKNIQYF.

The chain combines TRBV13 with TRBJ2-3, with TRBD2 matching over 11 bases. Germline loops: CDR1 PRHDT, CDR2 FYEKMQ (reference sequence). V lost 0 bases, J lost 3 bases, and 5 bases stayed unmatched. CDR3 length: 17 amino acids. CDR3 protein: CASSLGVSGGATDTQYF. For the CDR3, the DNA is TGTGCCAGCAGCTTAGGGGTTAGCGGGGGGGCAACAGATACGCAGTATTTT.

CDR3 in amino acids: CASSPGGWTEAFF. Written as DNA, the CDR3 is TGTGCCAGCAGCCCAGGGGGTTGGACTGAAGCTTTCTTT. J is TRBJ1-1 and V is TRBV6-2 or TRBV6-3, with TRBD1 matching over 7 bases. The V gene's germline CDR1 is MNHEY and CDR2 SVGEGT. The CDR3 covers 13 residues. V lost 6 bases and J lost 5; bases outside the gene matches: 6.

The CDR3 here is CASSSAYEQYF. The DNA for the CDR3 is TGTGCCAGCAGCTCCGCCTACGAGCAGTACTTC. This chain connects TRBV7-2 to TRBJ2-7, with D unresolved. Trimming took 4 bases from V and 2 from J, leaving 3 bases between them. The CDR3 contains 11 residues. The V gene's germline CDR1 is SGHTA and CDR2 FQGNSA.

The chain uses TRBV24-1 and TRBJ1-6; D is perhaps TRBD1 (6 bases). Germline V gives CDR1 KGHDR, CDR2 SFDVKD. Trimming pared 7 bases from V and 9 bases from J, leaving 12 bases between. This CDR3 region has 13 residues. The CDR3 reads CATSNRDRSPLHF. CDR3 nucleotide sequence: TGTGCCACCAGCAACAGGGACCGTTCACCCCTCCACTTT.

This clone was found once. The chain couples TRBV25-1 to TRBJ2-5, with TRBD1 matching 7 bases. Germline V lookup: CDR1 MGHDK, CDR2 SYGVNS. The trim removed 2 bases at V and 1 base at J, leaving 7 bases unmatched. The length of the CDR3 is 16 residues. CDR3 coding DNA: TGTGCCAGCAGTGAACGACAGGGCCAAGTCCAAGAGACCCAGTACTTC. It yields the protein CASSERQGQVQETQYF.

The chain combines TRBV11-2 with TRBJ2-3; D is perhaps TRBD2 (6 bases). V was clipped by 2 bases and J by 0 bases, with 18 bases between them. This CDR3 is 18 amino acids long. Germline values: CDR1 SGHAT, CDR2 FQNNGV. DNA of the CDR3: TGTGCCAGCAGCTTAATCCCCCCCGGCGGGGTTAGCACAGATACGCAGTATTTT. As protein: CASSLIPPGGVSTDTQYF.

The V and J genes are TRBV3-1 (or the pseudogene TRBV3-2) and TRBJ2-3, with 11 positions matching TRBD2. The ends lost 2 bases at V and 2 bases at J; junction bases unmatched: 3. CDR1 LGHDT and CDR2 YNNKEL come from the germline V gene (reference sequence). The CDR3 is 16 residues long. The CDR3 DNA is TGTGCCAGCAGCCAAATAGCGGGGGGGCCCACAGATACGCAGTATTTT. Amino acids: CASSQIAGGPTDTQYF.

The chain is built from TRBV10-1 and TRBJ2-2, with TRBD1 as a possible D gene (5 bases). The CDR3 is 16 amino acids. The V end lost 5 bases, the J end lost 7 bases, and 20 bases lay between the germline ends. Germline V gene lookup returns CDR1 WNHNN and CDR2 SYGVQD (reference sequence). CDR3 nucleotides: TGCGCCAGCAGTTCGGAAAGACACCCAGGGATCGGGGAGCTGTTTTTT. It codes for CASSSERHPGIGELFF.

The chain uses TRBV5-5 and TRBJ1-1; 7 bases line up with TRBD1. CDR1 SGHKS and CDR2 YYEKEE come from the germline V gene (reference sequence). The CDR3 covers 13 residues. J was trimmed by 5 bases and V by 0 bases; bases with no gene match: 1. Written as DNA, the CDR3 is TGTGCCAGCAGCTTGGACAGGGGAACTGAAGCTTTCTTT. Translation gives CASSLDRGTEAFF.